The T cell receptor (beta chain) under discussion was sequenced for a study of shared clonotypes between healthy human individuals (TCRdb year 2020). Regarding the research as a whole: Three men and a couple of women, aged 18 to 49 years, made up the cohort. For each donor, CD4 naive and CD4 memory were each given three plates, CD8 naive was given two plates, and CD8 memory was given one plate. The study deeply sequenced blood TCR repertoires of about 5 healthy adults to estimate repertoire size and the extent of clonotype sharing between individuals. To increase sequencing depth and limit assay-specific biases, TCR repertoire library preparation and sequencing were carried out by different laboratories using diverse techniques. Per donor, leukapheresis produced somewhere between about 0.85 and 9.5 billion PBMCs. General study outcomes and caveats: Incomplete sequencing was indicated by rarefaction of sorted-subset datasets, despite the large sequencing depth. Across a few donors, around 5.4% of naive CD4, around 3.5% of naive CD8, under 2.5% of memory CD4, and 0.4% to 0.45% of memory CD8 clonotypes were shared. Because the study included a small number of donors, the genetic and exposure-history diversity represented was limited. Clonotypes shared by all four sorted-subset donors showed higher generation probabilities than non-shared clonotypes. Naive subsets generally had larger estimated clonotype richness than memory subsets did. Pairwise subsampling led to the expectation that sequencing depth would affect the degree of clonotype sharing among donors. Only blood was sampled, and tissue TCR repertoires likely differ from those in blood.

For the CD8 naive samples, CD45RO-negative cells were positively selected for CCR7, yielding a CD45RA+CCR7+ population from which TemRA cells were excluded. Healthy HIV-negative adults with no recently reported acute infections or vaccinations were included as donors. All donors were Caucasian adults living in Nashville, Tennessee, USA. Blood was collected by leukapheresis, and PBMCs were isolated by Ficoll-Histopaque density gradient centrifugation and then cryopreserved in liquid nitrogen vapor phase. Analytical flow cytometry was used to check the purity and quantity of each magnetically sorted T cell population. Genomic DNA was isolated from every sorted fraction and measured by UV absorbance on a Nanodrop 2000c. The sample holds one count of this clone. Its specific antigen is unknown. No much larger clonotype is one base removed from it; base qualities were not supplied. Using the deep immunoSEQ assay, multiplex PCR amplified TCR CDR3 regions from genomic DNA. Extracted genomic DNA from each cell subset was spread evenly across all wells of several immunoSEQ 96-well plates, with each plate serving as a replicate. For sorted subsets, each replicate PCR was loaded with 200 ng genomic DNA, equivalent to 30,000 or so T cell genomes. Purified libraries were quantified with a Qubit 3.0 fluorometer, sized on a Bioanalyzer 2100, and re-quantified with the KAPA Library Quantification kit. Every immunoSEQ 96-well plate was sequenced on a separate single-read 150-cycle Illumina NextSeq 550 flow cell. Regarding the original processing steps: The immunoSEQ output contained only junctional sequences without quality scores, so filtering could not match that applied to full-length reads. Sequences were annotated with PyIR, a Python wrapper for IgBLAST v1.9, using IMGT germline references to assign V/J genes and CDR3. Any read was removed if the V/J assignment was weak (E-value above 1e-6), the CDR3 was missing, or the read contained stop codons, out-of-frame junctions, or ambiguous translated residues. A V3J clonotype was defined by an identical inferred V gene, J gene, and CDR3 amino acid sequence. The percentage overlap between two repertoires was calculated by dividing the number of shared unique clonotypes by the size of the smaller repertoire. Three approaches were used to assess repertoire richness: RTK rarefaction, the Chao1 estimator, and Recon v2.1 estimates of unobserved clonotypes. OLGA was used to compute generation probabilities for all TCRbeta clonotypes that the gDNA method yielded from several donors. TCRdb provides this immuneACCESS table in a form limited to in-frame rearrangements. Some clones are lacking; in checked studies, under half of them reflect an unresolved V gene, and why the rest are absent is not known. The V and J calls and clone size come from that table; D and trimming were worked out from the DNA. This sample gives about 1,800,000 clones in total; approximately 95% of them show up just once. The ten largest clones capture around 1% of the sample.

At the junction V is shortened by 3 bases and J by 8 bases; bases outside the gene matches: 8. The CDR3 numbers 16 residues from cysteine through phenylalanine. Here the CDR3 DNA is all that survives: 48 bases in frame from base 1. Reading the germline V gene gives CDR1 SGDLS and CDR2 YYNGEE. The sample consisted of naive CD8+ T cells sorted from blood. Per the publication, the cell subset or site label means: CD45RA+CCR7+. Recombination connected TRBV9 to TRBJ2-1, with 13 bases matching TRBD2. This TCR derives from a man aged 18 to 29 in good health. The DNA sequence is TGTGCCAGCAGCGGGGGGACTAGCGGGATTAGGGATGAGCAGTTCTTC. Translation gives CASSGGTSGIRDEQFF.